These T cell receptor beta chains were read from a single sample in a study of T cell responses to AZD1222 COVID-19 vaccine. The data were produced by immunoSEQ multiplex PCR, yet TCRdb's version contains in-frame clones alone and is incomplete. Altogether roughly 150,000 clones are present, roughly 84% being singletons, with the ten largest covering about 4%. The source material was peripheral blood, sampled on day 0 of AZD1222 vaccination. All receptors derive from an adult in good health. Each CDR3 is given with its conserved first and last residue. The D gene is left open where the match is weak. The size entry is marked missing in some rows and otherwise reads once, few, many or a size class.

TRBV19	TRBJ1-5	TRBD1	-	TGTGCCAGTAGTGGACAGGATCAGCCCCAGCATTTT	CASSGQDQPQHF
TRBV7-9	TRBJ1-1	-	-	TGTGCCAGCAGCCAGTGGGGCGAGGACACTGAAGCTTTCTTT	CASSQWGEDTEAFF
TRBV6-4	TRBJ2-7	TRBD1	-	TGTGCCAGCAGTCTCTGGACAGGACTTTCCTACGAGCAGTACTTC	CASSLWTGLSYEQYF
TRBV4-2	TRBJ1-5	-	-	TGTGCCAGCAGCCAATCGGACGGGGGTTTCAATCAGCCCCAGCATTTT	CASSQSDGGFNQPQHF
TRBV5-1	TRBJ1-2	-	-	TGCGCCAGCAAATACGGCGACAGTAACGGCTACACCTTC	CASKYGDSNGYTF
TRBV2	TRBJ2-7	-	-	TGTGCCAGCAGTGATGACAGAAATTATTACGAGCAGTACTTC	CASSDDRNYYEQYF
TRBV6-5	TRBJ2-2	-	-	TGTGCCAGCAGTTACGCCAGCGGGAACACCGGGGAGCTGTTTTTT	CASSYASGNTGELFF
TRBV29-1	TRBJ2-7	-	-	TGCAGCGTTGTTTATGGGACGAACGAGCAGTACTTC	CSVVYGTNEQYF
TRBV28	TRBJ1-2	-	-	TGTGCCAGCAGTTATAGGTCTCAGGGATCTCTTCGTGGCTACACCTTC	CASSYRSQGSLRGYTF
TRBV6-6	TRBJ2-6	-	-	TGTGCCAGCAGTTATGCCTCTGGGGCCAACGTCCTGACTTTC	CASSYASGANVLTF
TRBV14	TRBJ2-7	TRBD2	-	TGTGCCAGCAGCCAAGTGGCCCGGGGGGGGGTGAAGTACTTC	CASSQVARGGVKYF
TRBV11-3	TRBJ2-1	TRBD2	-	TGTGCCAGCAGCTATAGCGGGGGGGCATACAATGAGCAGTTCTTC	CASSYSGGAYNEQFF
TRBV7-3	TRBJ2-3	-	-	TGTGCCAGCAGCTTAAGTCCGGGGGACACAGATACGCAGTATTTT	CASSLSPGDTDTQYF
TRBV5-1	TRBJ1-1	TRBD1	-	TGCGCCAGCAGCTCTACTACAGGGGACTACACTGAAGCTTTCTTT	CASSSTTGDYTEAFF
TRBV28	TRBJ1-5	TRBD1	-	TGTGCCAGCGTTTCAGACAGGGGCCATTATAGCAATCAGCCCCAGCATTTT	CASVSDRGHYSNQPQHF
TRBV6-5	TRBJ1-6	TRBD1	once	TGTGCCAGCAGAGGGGGCGCGGAGAATTCACCCCTCCACTTT	CASRGGAENSPLHF
TRBV5-1	TRBJ1-3	TRBD1	few	TGCGCCAGCAGCTCGGGACAGGGGCCTGGAAACACCATATATTTT	CASSSGQGPGNTIYF
TRBV7-6	TRBJ2-5	-	once	TGTGCCAGCCAGTCTCGGCCGAGTCAAGAGACCCAGTACTTC	CASQSRPSQETQYF
TRBV29-1	TRBJ1-5	TRBD1	-	TGCAGCGTTGAACGACAGGGGGCTGTTTTTTATAGCAATCAGCCCCAGCATTTT	CSVERQGAVFYSNQPQHF
TRBV2	TRBJ1-2	-	-	TGTGCCAGCAGTGAAGGGACTTTTTATGGCTACACCTTC	CASSEGTFYGYTF
TRBV5-4	TRBJ2-1	TRBD2	-	TGTGCCAGCAGCCCTAGCGGGGGGGCCCATGAGCAGTTCTTC	CASSPSGGAHEQFF
TRBV5-1	TRBJ1-2	TRBD1	-	TGCGCCAGCAGCTTGGCGGAGGGGGCACGGTATGGCTACACCTTC	CASSLAEGARYGYTF
TRBV19	TRBJ1-1	-	-	TGTGCCAGTATAAGAGAGCAGAACACTGAAGCTTTCTTT	CASIREQNTEAFF
TRBV5-1	TRBJ2-1	TRBD2	-	TGCGCCAGCAGCTTGGTGGGGACTAGCTTCAATGAGCAGTTCTTC	CASSLVGTSFNEQFF
TRBV3-1/TRBV3-2	TRBJ1-4	TRBD1	-	TGTGCCAGCGCCCCGGACAGGGTACGAGAAAAACTGTTTTTT	CASAPDRVREKLFF
TRBV28	TRBJ2-7	TRBD1	-	TGTGCCAGCAGCCCTACTGGGCAGGGGGCCAGCGAGCAGTACTTC	CASSPTGQGASEQYF
TRBV5-1	TRBJ2-5	-	-	TGCGCCAGCAGCGCGGCCGGGACTACAGGGAGGACCCAGTACTTC	CASSAAGTTGRTQYF
TRBV28	TRBJ1-4	-	-	TGTGCCAGCAGTTTTTATAGGGGAACTAATGAAAAACTGTTTTTT	CASSFYRGTNEKLFF
TRBV12-3/TRBV12-4	TRBJ1-1	TRBD1	-	TGTGCCAGCACCGCTACAGGGGGCACTGAAGCTTTCTTT	CASTATGGTEAFF
TRBV18	TRBJ2-2	TRBD1	-	TGTGCCAGCTCACCACGAGCAGGGGGCGCGAACACCGGGGAGCTGTTTTTT	CASSPRAGGANTGELFF
TRBV7-7	TRBJ2-7	TRBD1	-	TGTGCTAGCAGCCCTGGAACAGGGGCCTACGAGCAGTACTTC	CASSPGTGAYEQYF
TRBV6-5	TRBJ1-5	-	once	TGTGCCAGCAGTTACTCAGAGGACAGAGAGAATCAGCCCCAGCATTTT	CASSYSEDRENQPQHF
TRBV5-5	TRBJ1-4	-	-	TGTGCCAGCAGCTCACGGGGGTCTGGAACTAATGAAAAACTGTTTTTT	CASSSRGSGTNEKLFF
TRBV5-1	TRBJ2-1	TRBD2	-	TGCGCCAGCAGTCCTAGCGGGGACCAGCAGTTCTTC	CASSPSGDQQFF
TRBV7-9	TRBJ1-4	-	-	TGTGCCAGCAGCGCGGGGACGACCACGAATGAAAAACTGTTTTTT	CASSAGTTTNEKLFF
TRBV9	TRBJ2-1	TRBD2	-	TGTGCCAGCAGCGACCGACTTAGCGGGGGAACCAATGAGCAGTTCTTC	CASSDRLSGGTNEQFF
TRBV19	TRBJ2-5	TRBD1	once	TGTGCCAGTAGTCCGAACTTCCGGGACAGGGGGCGAGAGACCCAGTACTTC	CASSPNFRDRGRETQYF
TRBV3-1/TRBV3-2	TRBJ2-3	-	once	TGTGCCAGCAGCCGCCGGGGAAGCACAGATACGCAGTATTTT	CASSRRGSTDTQYF
TRBV18	TRBJ1-6	TRBD1	-	TGTGCCAGCTCACCACGCAGGTTCACAGACAGGGATTCACCCCTCCACTTT	CASSPRRFTDRDSPLHF
TRBV14	TRBJ2-7	-	-	TGTGCCAGCAGCTGGGGTTACGAGCAGTACTTC	CASSWGYEQYF
TRBV18	TRBJ1-2	-	-	TGTGCCAGCTCACCGGACGCAAACTATGGCTACACCTTC	CASSPDANYGYTF
TRBV19	TRBJ1-2	TRBD1	-	TGTGCCAGTAGTAAGGGACAGACGAACTATGGCTACACCTTC	CASSKGQTNYGYTF
TRBV11-1	TRBJ1-4	TRBD1	-	TGTGCCAGCAGCTCCGGGACAGGGTATGAAAAACTGTTTTTT	CASSSGTGYEKLFF
TRBV6-5	TRBJ1-2	-	-	TGTGCCAGCAGAGAGGACAGCAACTATGGCTACACCTTC	CASREDSNYGYTF
TRBV12-3/TRBV12-4	TRBJ2-7	-	-	TGTGCCAGCACCAGAGACGAGCCCTACGAGCAGTACTTC	CASTRDEPYEQYF
TRBV7-9	TRBJ2-5	TRBD2	-	TGTGCCAGCAGCTTAGCGGGGACTAGCGGGGACCAAGAGACCCAGTACTTC	CASSLAGTSGDQETQYF
TRBV28	TRBJ1-1	-	-	TGTGCCAGCACCGCCCCAGGGGCGAGTACTGAAGCTTTCTTT	CASTAPGASTEAFF
TRBV7-6	TRBJ1-4	TRBD1	-	TGTGCCAGCAGCTTAGCAGGGGGCAGAAAACTGTTTTTT	CASSLAGGRKLFF